This TCR beta chain was captured in a study of early T cells in non-severe SARS-CoV-2 infection. Across the whole study: Unsorted whole-blood RNA was sequenced in bulk, leaving chains unpaired. Broader study findings: Anti-spike CD8 responses were favored in VDJdb matching, and private and CD4 specificities were missed.

Attachment of unique molecular identifiers to individual cDNA molecules was performed. One entry per CDR3 protein results from TCRdb running MiXCR on the 5' RACE reads. The data contain 45,000 or so distinct CDR3 sequences, around 6.1% of them singletons. CDR3 length: 13 amino acids. V lost 4 bases, J lost 5 bases, and 11 bases lay in between. Germline V gives CDR1 MNHEY, CDR2 SMNVEV (reference sequence). This clonotype has a count of ten or more. What it recognizes is unknown. The sequence derives from an adult who was a healthcare worker with PCR-confirmed SARS-CoV-2 infection or an uninfected control (not recorded which). Sequencing used whole blood. This chain joins TRBV27 and TRBJ1-2; D unclear. This CDR3 reads CASSSLVDYGYTF. DNA of the CDR3: TGTGCCAGCAGTTCCTTAGTGGATTATGGCTACACCTTC.